The 24 T cell receptor beta chains reported below all come from one sample, sequenced in a study of T cells in Graves' hyperthyroidism and ophthalmopathy. RNA transcripts gave rise to amplified TCR beta CDR3 regions. The primer set for the first-round RT-PCR of the TCR CDR3 was HTBI. MiXCR, applied by TCRdb to the multiplex PCR reads, yields one record per CDR3 protein. The data show fewer than 400,000 distinct CDR3 sequences, with 16% seen just once and around 34% held by the top ten. The sequenced material came from blood. These receptors originate from a man in his thirties or forties with Graves' hyperthyroidism.

This sequence joins TRBV29-1 and TRBJ2-3; 10 nucleotides match TRBD2. V shed 4 bases and J 5 bases; nucleotides not matched to a gene: 12. The germline V gene encodes CDR1 SQVTM and CDR2 ANQGSEA. The CDR3 length is 16 residues. This chain's CDR3 is CSVASSSGRALDTQYF. The DNA for the CDR3 is TGCAGCGTTGCGTCCAGCAGCGGGAGGGCCTTAGATACGCAGTATTTT.

This clonotype was seen ten or more times. This chain uses TRBV20-1 with TRBJ2-5; D possibly corresponds to TRBD2 (6 bases). This CDR3 contains 14 residues. V gave up 5 bases and J gave up 1 base, with 14 bases separating them. CDR1 is DFQATT, CDR2 SNEGSKA, per germline (reference sequence). The CDR3: CSAEMGEAQETQYF. DNA of the CDR3: TGCAGTGCTGAGATGGGGGAGGCCCAAGAGACCCAGTACTTC.

This clonotype occurred a few times. This CDR3 is CAWSGQVLGGYTF. CDR3 nucleotides: TGTGCCTGGAGTGGTCAAGTACTCGGGGGCTACACCTTC. This chain uses TRBV30 with TRBJ1-2; D not resolved. CDR1 and CDR2 (germline): GTSNPN, SVGIG (reference sequence). The CDR3 runs 13 residues. V shed 1 base and J shed 8 bases, with 14 bases lying between them. Using reference TRBV30 and TRBJ1-2 for the parts outside the CDR3, the full variable domain is SQTIHQWPATLVQPVGSPLSLECTVEGTSNPNLYWYRQAAGRGLQLLFYSVGIGQISSEVPQNLSASRPQDRQFILSSKKLLLSDSGFYLCAWSGQVLGGYTFGSGTRLTVV.

This clonotype was detected ten times or more. The chain links TRBV12-3 or TRBV12-4 to TRBJ1-2, with 7 positions matching TRBD1. CDR3 length equals 13 residues. V shed 8 bases and J 4 bases; nucleotides not matched to a gene: 7. In DNA, the CDR3 is TGTGCCAGCGGACACAGGGGAGGCTATGGCTACACCTTC. It encodes CASGHRGGYGYTF.

CDR3 nucleotide sequence: TGTGCCAGCAGTGAAAACCCCCAGTCTAGCACAGATACGCAGTATTTT. Its translation is CASSENPQSSTDTQYF. The chain has TRBV25-1 and TRBJ2-3; D gene uncertain. V lost 2 bases to trimming and J lost 0 bases, with 12 bases between them. The CDR3 covers 16 residues. In germline, CDR1 is MGHDK, CDR2 SYGVNS.

The sample holds a few counts of this clonotype. V and J are TRBV30 and TRBJ2-7, with D maybe TRBD1 (5 bases). Germline assignment: CDR1 GTSNPN and CDR2 SVGIG (reference sequence). The CDR3 is 13 amino acids. Trimming took off 3 bases at V and 3 bases at J, with 12 bases between the two ends. Written as DNA, the CDR3 is TGTGCCTGGAGGAGCGCAGGGAACTACGAGCAGTACTTC. It codes for CAWRSAGNYEQYF.

Ten or more counts support this clonotype. The chain employs TRBV3-1 and TRBJ1-6; D is undetermined. This CDR3 contains 14 residues. Germline CDR1 and CDR2: LGHDT and YNNKEL (reference sequence). V was cut by 0 bases and J by 9 bases, with 9 bases left in between. In nucleotides, the CDR3 is TGTGCCAGCAGCCAAGAGGTACGGGGTTCACCCCTCCACTTT. Protein product: CASSQEVRGSPLHF.

This clonotype showed up many times. The chain links TRBV20-1 to TRBJ2-4; tentatively, D is TRBD2 (5 bases). Trimming left V 3 bases short and J 6 bases short, with 9 bases between. The CDR3 contains 12 residues. Germline V gene lookup returns CDR1 DFQATT and CDR2 SNEGSKA (reference sequence). CDR3 loop: CSASVGLNIQYF. DNA for the CDR3: TGCAGTGCTAGCGTCGGACTAAACATTCAGTACTTC.

The chain carries TRBV24-1 and TRBJ1-1; unclear D gene. The CDR3 consists of 13 residues. V lost 7 bases to trimming and J lost 1 base, with 9 bases between them. Germline values: CDR1 KGHDR, CDR2 SFDVKD. The CDR3 loop is CATRDAGNTEAFF. The CDR3 DNA sequence: TGTGCCACCAGGGACGCCGGGAACACTGAAGCTTTCTTT.

This chain uses TRBV6-1 with TRBJ2-6, with 8 bases lining up with TRBD1. Germline V gene sequence: CDR1 MNHNS, CDR2 SASEGT. The CDR3 sequence is 18 residues long. The V and J ends lost 4 bases and 0 bases, in that order; junction bases with no gene match: 8. The CDR3 DNA follows: TGTGCCAGCAGTGGAGCCGGGACAGGACGCTCTGGGGCCAACGTCCTGACTTTC. Translated: CASSGAGTGRSGANVLTF.

This chain connects TRBV2 to TRBJ2-2; the D gene is possibly TRBD1 (5 bases). This CDR3 is 17 amino acids long. The V and J ends lost 7 bases and 1 base respectively, with 19 bases between them. Germline values: CDR1 SNHLY, CDR2 FYNNEI. The DNA for the CDR3 is TGTGCCAGCATTCCAAACAGGCTCGTGGGGAACACCGGGGAGCTGTTTTTT. Amino acids: CASIPNRLVGNTGELFF.

V and J are TRBV5-1 and TRBJ2-1, with TRBD1 as a possible D gene (6 bases). The germline gives CDR1 SGHRS, CDR2 YFSETQ. V gave up 4 bases and J gave up 8 bases, with 10 bases separating them. The CDR3 has 12 amino acids. The CDR3 region is CASSQQGDEQFF. CDR3 bases: TGCGCCAGCAGCCAACAGGGTGATGAGCAGTTCTTC.

J is TRBJ1-6 and V is TRBV15; TRBD1 might be the D (6 bases). This CDR3 is 13 amino acids long. The germline CDR1 and CDR2 sequences are LNHNV and YYDKDF (reference sequence). Deletions cut 3 bases from V and 8 bases from J, with 8 bases between. The CDR3 DNA follows: TGTGCCACCAGCAGCTGGACAGATTCACCCCTCCACTTT. It yields the protein CATSSWTDSPLHF.

This rearrangement joins TRBV5-1 to TRBJ1-2, with D unclear. This CDR3 comprises 13 residues. V was clipped by 5 bases and J by 9 bases, with 17 bases between them. Germline values: CDR1 SGHRS, CDR2 YFSETQ. CDR3 in amino acids: CASSFGLRFSYTF. The CDR3 coding sequence is TGCGCCAGCAGTTTCGGACTTCGTTTTAGCTACACCTTC.

This clonotype was seen many times. The chain joins TRBV12-3 or TRBV12-4 to TRBJ1-2; no reliable D call. V dropped 2 bases and J dropped 6 bases, with 7 bases sitting between them. The CDR3 spans 12 residues. CDR3 nucleotide sequence: TGTGCCAGCAGTTTAAGAGATAATGGCTACACCTTC. Protein: CASSLRDNGYTF.

This rearrangement joins TRBV20-1 to TRBJ2-7, with 10 bases aligning to TRBD1. Per germline, CDR1 DFQATT and CDR2 SNEGSKA (reference sequence). J gave up 6 bases and V 4 bases, and 3 bases lay outside the gene matches. This CDR3 has 12 amino acids. CDR3 amino acids: CSAIDRGLEQYF. CDR3 DNA: TGCAGTGCTATCGACAGGGGGCTCGAGCAGTACTTC.

This clonotype was detected many times. V gene TRBV11-2 combines with J gene TRBJ1-4, with no clear D. V shed 5 bases and J shed 3 bases, with 16 bases lying between them. CDR3 length: 16 residues. CDR1 and CDR2 (germline): SGHAT, FQNNGV. CDR3 sequence (DNA): TGTGCCAGCAGCCCTATGGCCCCGGGGTCTAATGAAAAACTGTTTTTT. Translating it yields CASSPMAPGSNEKLFF.

This clonotype was detected only a few times. The chain employs TRBV29-1 and TRBJ2-3; TRBD2 aligns across 9 bases. This CDR3 region has 14 residues. J was trimmed by 2 bases and V by 4 bases; bases with no gene match: 4. Germline V lookup: CDR1 SQVTM, CDR2 ANQGSEA. CDR3 DNA sequence: TGCAGCGTTGTCCTAGCGGGGATCACAGATACGCAGTATTTT. It codes for CSVVLAGITDTQYF.

This clonotype was recorded at least ten times. The rearrangement joins TRBV20-1 to TRBJ1-2, with D unclear. Per the germline V gene, CDR1 is DFQATT and CDR2 is SNEGSKA (reference sequence). The ends were cut back, 4 bases at V and 5 bases at J, with 11 bases in the middle. This CDR3 is 12 amino acids long. Here the CDR3 DNA reads TGCAGTGCTACTAAGCAACCATATGGCTACACCTTC. Amino acids: CSATKQPYGYTF.

This clonotype was seen only a few times. The chain combines TRBV7-2 with TRBJ1-1; 9 bases line up with TRBD1. The CDR3 is 12 amino acids. With V trimmed by 6 bases and J by 11 bases, 7 bases remained unmatched. Germline V gives CDR1 SGHTA, CDR2 FQGNSA. The CDR3 nucleotides read TGTGCCAGCAGTCGGGACAGGGCAAGGGCTTTCTTT. Amino acids: CASSRDRARAFF.

This clonotype was found a few times. A read error may explain this, as a much larger clone is one base away. The gene calls are TRBV7-8 and TRBJ2-7, with 14 bases aligning to TRBD2. This CDR3 is built from 16 residues. Germline V gene sequence: CDR1 SGHVS, CDR2 FQNEAQ. The V segment lost 5 bases and the J segment 2 bases; nucleotides outside the gene matches: 5. The CDR3 here is CASSRLAGGSPYEQYF. As DNA, the CDR3 is TGTGCCAGCAGCCGACTAGCGGGAGGGAGCCCCTACGAGCAGTACTTC.

The chain has TRBV12-3 or TRBV12-4 and TRBJ2-2; possible D gene TRBD1, 5 bases. V was shortened by 6 bases and J by 4 bases, with 21 bases between the two germline ends. The CDR3 covers 17 residues. The CDR3 here is CASSHPDSPMSTGELFF. The CDR3 DNA is TGTGCCAGCAGCCACCCTGACAGTCCCATGAGCACCGGGGAGCTGTTTTTT.

This clonotype was observed at least ten times. The chain carries TRBV3-1 and TRBJ2-2; D remains unclear. Trimming took off 4 bases at V and 3 bases at J, with 9 bases between the two ends. Germline-derived CDR1 and CDR2 are LGHDT and YNNKEL (reference sequence). This CDR3 has 14 residues. The CDR3 DNA reads TGTGCCAGCAGCCCGGACGGTGACACCGGGGAGCTGTTTTTT. Its translation: CASSPDGDTGELFF.

This clonotype was counted many times. The rearrangement links TRBV11-2 to TRBJ2-5; TRBD1 might be the D (6 bases). CDR3 length: 16 residues. The V and J ends lost 4 bases and 5 bases respectively, with 20 bases between them. Germline CDR1 reads SGHAT; CDR2 reads FQNNGV. DNA for the CDR3: TGTGCCAGCAGCTCGGGTCCAGGGGCGGTGGGTGAGACCCAGTACTTC. Its protein is CASSSGPGAVGETQYF. The complete variable domain, with remaining parts taken from reference TRBV11-2 and TRBJ2-5, reads EAGVAQSPRYKIIEKRQSVAFWCNPISGHATLYWYQQILGQGPKLLIQFQNNGVVDDSQLPKDRFSAERLKGVDSTLKIQPAKLEDSAVYLCASSSGPGAVGETQYFGPGTRLLVL.